One sample yielded the 14 T cell receptor beta chains listed below, sequenced in a study of CD8 T cells in Susac syndrome. cDNA came from roughly 0.53 to 1 ug RNA primed by random hexamers. One entry per CDR3 protein results from TCRdb running MiXCR on the immunoSEQ multiplex PCR reads. The table shows under 95,000 distinct CDR3 sequences, with around 94% occurring only once. Sequencing was done on a sample of CD4+ T cells from PBMCs. The receptors shown here come from a human donor with Susac syndrome.

The V and J genes are TRBV5-1 and TRBJ2-4, with TRBD1 identical over 7 bases. Germline V gives CDR1 SGHRS, CDR2 YFSETQ. J gave up 8 bases and V 0 bases, and 11 bases lay outside the gene matches. The CDR3 length is 16 residues. The CDR3 bases are TGCGCCAGCAGCTTGGGGGAAGGGGGCATCGTTGACATTCAGTACTTC. This gives the protein CASSLGEGGIVDIQYF. The full variable domain, completed using reference TRBV5-1 and TRBJ2-4, is KAGVTQTPRYLIKTRGQQVTLSCSPISGHRSVSWYQQTPGQGLQFLFEYFSETQRNKGNFPGRFSGRQFSNSRSEMNVSTLELGDSALYLCASSLGEGGIVDIQYFGAGTRLSVL.

The genes are TRBV4-1 and TRBJ2-1; 10 positions match TRBD2. This CDR3 region has 17 residues. V was clipped by 7 bases and J by 8 bases; unmatched bases: 17. Germline-derived CDR1 and CDR2 are MGHRA and YSYEKL. The CDR3 spells CASTRSGGHGEGHEQFF. The CDR3 bases are TGCGCCAGCACTCGTAGCGGGGGGCACGGAGAGGGACATGAGCAGTTCTTC.

The chain employs TRBV24-1 and TRBJ2-5, with 9 bases identical to TRBD1. The CDR3 contains 18 residues. CDR1 and CDR2 from the germline V gene are KGHDR and SFDVKD. Trimming took 3 bases from V and 5 from J; bases not matched to a gene: 15. Here the CDR3 DNA reads TGTGCCACCAGTGATCGCCGCCCTATTAACGGACAGGGGGAGACCCAGTACTTC. Protein sequence: CATSDRRPINGQGETQYF.

This clonotype has just a few counts. This chain joins TRBV12-3 or TRBV12-4 and TRBJ1-2; D remains ambiguous. The CDR3 length is 14 residues. With 4 bases removed from V and 1 base from J, the gap between germline ends came to 10 bases. For the CDR3, the DNA is TGTGCCAGCAGTTCCCCCGGAGGTAACTATGGCTACACCTTC. This codes for CASSSPGGNYGYTF.

The chain combines TRBV21-1 with TRBJ2-7; the D segment call TRBD1 is taken from the table without a DNA check. TRBV21-1 is tagged as a pseudogene. This CDR3 spans 13 amino acids. CDR3: CARGGTGRYEQYF. The CDR3 DNA follows: TGTGCCAGAGGTGGGACAGGTCGCTACGAGCAGTACTTC.

The chain joins TRBV9 to TRBJ2-1, with 12 positions matching TRBD2. In germline, CDR1 is SGDLS, CDR2 YYNGEE. V shed 3 bases and J 3 bases; nucleotides not matched to a gene: 7. This CDR3 spans 17 amino acids. CDR3 protein: CASSEASGGAFYNEQFF. The CDR3 nucleotides read TGTGCCAGCAGCGAGGCTAGCGGGGGGGCCTTCTACAATGAGCAGTTCTTC.

The CDR3 spells CASSLAAGTIPLCHF. In DNA form, the CDR3 reads TGTGCCAGCAGCTTAGCGGCAGGAACTATCCCCCTGTGCCACTTT. The chain couples TRBV7-8 to TRBJ1-6, with unresolved D. The CDR3 has 15 amino acids. Per germline, CDR1 SGHVS and CDR2 FQNEAQ. Trimming shortened V by 0 bases and J by 18 bases, and 21 bases separated the two germline ends.

The chain joins TRBV4-1 to TRBJ2-7, with D possibly TRBD2 on 7 matching bases. Trimming left V 2 bases short and J 3 bases short, with 14 bases between. CDR1 MGHRA and CDR2 YSYEKL come from the germline V gene. This CDR3 contains 15 residues. The CDR3 protein is CASSQRGGAGYEQYF. The CDR3 DNA reads as TGCGCCAGCAGCCAAAGAGGGGGGGCCGGCTACGAGCAGTACTTC.

This chain links TRBV4-3 with TRBJ2-1; the match to TRBD2 covers 9 bases. Losses at the gene ends were 4 bases for V and 8 bases for J; bases not matched to a gene: 6. The CDR3 totals 14 residues. The germline gives CDR1 LGHNA, CDR2 YSLEER. DNA of the CDR3: TGCGCCAGCAGCCGAGGGACTAGCATGTATGAGCAGTTCTTC. It codes for CASSRGTSMYEQFF.

V is TRBV11-2 and J is TRBJ2-5; no firm D call. CDR1 and CDR2 from the germline V gene are SGHAT and FQNNGV. Trimming left V 2 bases short and J 5 bases short, with 12 bases between. This CDR3 comprises 14 residues. CDR3 loop: CASSLFGHAETQYF. CDR3 nucleotides: TGTGCCAGCAGCTTATTCGGCCATGCGGAGACCCAGTACTTC. The full variable domain, rest sourced from reference TRBV11-2 and TRBJ2-5, is EAGVAQSPRYKIIEKRQSVAFWCNPISGHATLYWYQQILGQGPKLLIQFQNNGVVDDSQLPKDRFSAERLKGVDSTLKIQPAKLEDSAVYLCASSLFGHAETQYFGPGTRLLVL.

This clonotype was observed a single time. The CDR3 loop is CASSGALRDTDTQYF. The CDR3 DNA sequence: TGTGCCAGCTCAGGGGCCTTAAGGGACACAGATACGCAGTATTTT. The rearrangement links TRBV18 to TRBJ2-3, with D possibly TRBD1 on 5 matching bases. Germline V gene sequence: CDR1 KGHSH, CDR2 LQKENI. The CDR3 consists of 15 residues. V lost 5 bases, J lost 2 bases, and 14 bases lay in between. The variable domain in full, completed from reference TRBV18 and TRBJ2-3, reads NAGVMQNPRHLVRRRGQEARLRCSPMKGHSHVYWYRQLPEEGLKFMVYLQKENIIDESGMPKERFSAEFPKEGPSILRIQQVVRGDSAAYFCASSGALRDTDTQYFGPGTRLTVL.

The V gene is TRBV10-3, the J gene TRBJ2-7, with a possible D match to TRBD2 (5 bases). This CDR3 has 13 amino acids. V lost 8 bases and J 5 bases, leaving 16 bases between the germline ends. CDR1 and CDR2 (germline): ENHRY, SYGVKD. Written as DNA, the CDR3 is TGTGCCATCCGTCCCGGGGAGAACAACGAGCAGTACTTC. This codes for CAIRPGENNEQYF.

The rearrangement joins TRBV4-1 to TRBJ2-5, with unresolved D. This CDR3 is 13 amino acids long. Trimming cost V 5 bases and J 4 bases, with 11 bases left between them. Germline V gene lookup returns CDR1 MGHRA and CDR2 YSYEKL. The CDR3: CASSSILGETQYF. Here the CDR3 DNA reads TGCGCCAGCAGCTCCATTCTGGGAGAGACCCAGTACTTC.

The chain has TRBV19 and TRBJ2-6; D unclear. CDR1 is LNHDA, CDR2 SQIVND, per germline (reference sequence). Deletions cut 3 bases from V and 3 bases from J, with 3 bases between. This CDR3 comprises 13 residues. CDR3: CASSMVGANVLTF. In DNA, the CDR3 is TGTGCCAGTAGTATGGTTGGGGCCAACGTCCTGACTTTC.